This T cell receptor beta chain was sequenced in a study of beta chain features in type 1 diabetes. Study-wide results and limits: TCRB CDR3s were moderately but significantly shorter in Type 1 diabetes patients in all four CD4+ subsets. Type 1 diabetes patients had fewer VDJ junction insertions and more deletions.

The sequenced template was cDNA made from the entire isolated RNA. The table came from immunoSEQ multiplex PCR; TCRdb's copy has only in-frame clones and leaves some out. This sample yields hundreds of thousands of clones, of which 15% are seen a single time; 0.015% to 0.017% belongs to the top ten. Blood was collected once per donor into heparin, averaging about 100 mL. Staining for CD45RO/CCR7/CD25/CD127/CD95/CD27 allowed sorting of CD4+ naive, central memory, regulatory and stem cell-like memory cells. On this clone itself: Its target is unknown.

V trimming: 8 bases; J trimming: 7 bases; junction bases outside the gene matches: 18. CDR1 MDHEN and CDR2 SYDVKM come from the germline V gene. There are 16 residues in the CDR3. The chain combines TRBV28 with TRBJ2-7; 9 bases fit TRBD1. This sequence was found in a man aged 18-30 years with type 1 diabetes. The source material was naive CD4+ T cells from blood. The CDR3 reads CASESYPGQGLGEQYF. The CDR3 DNA follows: TGTGCCAGCGAATCTTACCCCGGACAGGGGTTAGGGGAGCAGTACTTC.